Sequencing of this T cell receptor (beta chain) was carried out in a study of tumor and adjacent non-tumor tissue in lung cancer. Study-level information: Each sample yielded 4 million to 4.5 million productive TCRbeta reads on average.

As concerns this clonotype: Its antigen is as yet unknown. The germline gene is not matched at one end of the junction; a read error may be the cause.

No cell sorting was done before RNA was extracted from the tissue. The length of the CDR3 is 15 residues. The germline V gene has CDR1 SGHNT and CDR2 YYREEE (reference sequence). Broader study findings: Top 100 clones took a larger repertoire share in normal lung. Tumor tissue had significantly higher TCR diversity than normal lung.

A modified ARM-PCR protocol with three rounds of nested PCR amplified TCRbeta. TCRdb independently ran MiXCR on the multiplex PCR reads; one entry per CDR3 protein. This table has some 78,000 distinct CDR3 sequences, 65% to 90% appearing once. This sequence originates from a woman aged 50 to 65 with non-small cell lung cancer. V gene TRBV5-4 combines with J gene TRBJ2-1, with D possibly being TRBD2 (5 bases). Sequenced sample: lung tumor tissue. CDR3 sequence (DNA): TGTGCCAGCACCTTGTATAGCGCGGACTACAATGAGCAGTTCTTC. The encoded protein is CASTLYSADYNEQFF.